The entry that follows covers one T cell receptor beta chain sequence. This CDR3 contains 17 residues. The ends lost 4 bases at V and 0 bases at J; junction bases unmatched: 10. Germline V gene sequence: CDR1 SGHDN, CDR2 FVKESK. The data originate from a study of T-cell memory formation after mild COVID-19. 5'RACE, which relied on constant-segment primers, yielded TCR alpha and TCR beta cDNA libraries carrying sample barcodes and UMIs. Using its own MiXCR run on the 5' RACE reads, TCRdb lists one record per CDR3 protein. This sample has about 430,000 distinct CDR3 sequences; about 24% occur once, and the top ten carry 7.5% to 10%.

The chain combines TRBV14 with TRBJ1-1; 8 bases align to TRBD1. The specimen was PBMCs or a T cell subset sorted from them (not recorded which). The origin of this receptor is an adult woman who had mild COVID-19 (a few samples of this study predate the infection). Cell type and time point are not known. CDR3 in amino acids: CASSPLAGGGLNTEAFF. The CDR3 nucleotides read TGTGCCAGCAGCCCCCTGGCAGGGGGCGGACTGAACACTGAAGCTTTCTTT.